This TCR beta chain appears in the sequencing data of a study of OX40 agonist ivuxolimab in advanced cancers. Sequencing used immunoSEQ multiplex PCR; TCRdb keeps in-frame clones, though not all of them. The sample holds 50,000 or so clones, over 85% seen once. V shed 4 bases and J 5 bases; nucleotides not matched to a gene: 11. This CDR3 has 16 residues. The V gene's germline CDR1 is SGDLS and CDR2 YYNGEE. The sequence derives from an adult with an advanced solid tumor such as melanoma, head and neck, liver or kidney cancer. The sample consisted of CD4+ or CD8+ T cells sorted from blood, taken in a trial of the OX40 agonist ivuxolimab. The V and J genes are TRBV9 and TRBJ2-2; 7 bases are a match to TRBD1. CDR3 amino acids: CASSPPTQGNTGELFF. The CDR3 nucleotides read TGTGCCAGCAGCCCCCCGACACAGGGGAATACCGGGGAGCTGTTTTTT.